Presented here are 27 T cell receptor beta chains from one specimen sequenced in a study of cytomegalovirus exposure and HLA in healthy donors. 13 Jbeta primers and 60 Vbeta primers were used for the PCR. The protocol was immunoSEQ multiplex PCR, while the TCRdb copy is restricted to in-frame clones and leaves out a portion. The sample has about 160,000 clones, roughly 80% seen once. Sequenced sample: PBMCs. The source of these receptors is a man aged 50 or older in good health and CMV-seropositive.

V is TRBV5-5 and J is TRBJ2-3, with 7 bases identical to TRBD1. CDR3 length: 14 residues. V lost 0 bases to trimming and J lost 7 bases; unmatched junction nucleotides: 5. CDR1 and CDR2 from the germline V gene are SGHKS and YYEKEE (reference sequence). CDR3 amino acids: CASSLEGAGNTQYF. CDR3 bases: TGTGCCAGCAGCTTGGAGGGGGCCGGGAATACGCAGTATTTT.

The V and J genes are TRBV6-1 and TRBJ1-2, with D hard to call. This CDR3 is 15 amino acids long. Germline CDR1 reads MNHNS; CDR2 reads SASEGT. Trimming removed 7 bases at V and 2 bases at J, with 17 bases between. The CDR3 protein is CASKRFPADNYGYTF. CDR3 nucleotides: TGTGCCAGCAAGCGATTTCCGGCAGACAACTATGGCTACACCTTC.

The J gene is TRBJ2-5, the V gene TRBV4-1; D possibly corresponds to TRBD2 (6 bases). The V end lost 4 bases, the J end lost 1 base, and 13 bases lay between the germline ends. There are 15 residues in the CDR3. Germline CDR1 and CDR2: MGHRA and YSYEKL. The CDR3 sequence is CASSPTAGPQETQYF. The CDR3 DNA reads as TGCGCCAGCAGCCCAACAGCGGGCCCCCAAGAGACCCAGTACTTC.

This clone was seen a handful of times. This chain uses TRBV11-3 with TRBJ1-2; TRBD1 matches 8 bases. The CDR3 loop spans 17 amino acids. Per germline, CDR1 SGHNT and CDR2 YENEEA. Trimming cost V 1 base and J 6 bases; bases outside gene matches: 13. CDR3 nucleotide sequence: TGTGCCAGCAGCTTAGGGACAGGGAAACTAGGAGGGAATGGCTACACCTTC. Translating gives CASSLGTGKLGGNGYTF.

The chain joins TRBV28 to TRBJ1-2; D ambiguous. The germline V and J ends were trimmed by 10 bases and 2 bases, with 14 bases remaining between them. The CDR3 is 13 residues long. The germline V gene has CDR1 MDHEN and CDR2 SYDVKM. CDR3 loop: CATVDSRNYGYTF. The CDR3 DNA reads TGTGCCACCGTCGACTCACGGAACTATGGCTACACCTTC.

The J gene is TRBJ1-5, the V gene TRBV6-5; D is possibly TRBD1 (5 bases). Germline assignment: CDR1 MNHEY and CDR2 SVGAGI. Trimming removed 7 bases from V and 2 bases from J, with 9 bases in between. The CDR3 is 13 amino acids. CDR3 residues: CASKGEGNQPQHF. The CDR3 nucleotides are TGTGCCAGCAAAGGGGAGGGCAATCAGCCCCAGCATTTT.

The CDR3 region has the DNA TGCGCCAGCAGCTTGCCGGGACAGGGAAAGAGCACAGATACGCAGTATTTT. This translates into CASSLPGQGKSTDTQYF. The V call is TRBV5-1, the J call TRBJ2-3; 9 positions match TRBD1. V gave up 1 base and J gave up 0 bases; unmatched junction bases: 6. Per germline, CDR1 SGHRS and CDR2 YFSETQ. The CDR3 sequence is 17 residues long.

CDR3 region: CASSQARIPDTQYF. CDR3 DNA: TGTGCCAGCAGCCAAGCGCGGATCCCAGATACGCAGTATTTT. The rearrangement joins TRBV14 to TRBJ2-3; no firm D call. This CDR3 is 14 amino acids long. Germline V gene lookup returns CDR1 SGHDN and CDR2 FVKESK. V gave up 1 base and J gave up 4 bases, with 9 bases separating them.

This rearrangement joins TRBV9 to TRBJ2-7, with 12 bases identical to TRBD2. V shed 4 bases, J shed 2 bases, and the junction held 4 bases outside the gene matches. Germline V gene sequence: CDR1 SGDLS, CDR2 YYNGEE. The CDR3 spans 15 residues. The CDR3 sequence: CASSPRTSGAYEQYF. CDR3 coding DNA: TGTGCCAGCAGCCCCCGGACTAGCGGGGCCTACGAGCAGTACTTC.

The V call is TRBV21-1, the J call TRBJ2-6; the table's D call, TRBD1, was not checked against the DNA. TRBV21-1 is deemed a pseudogene. This CDR3 is built from 18 residues. The CDR3: CASSPPRTGGSGANVLTF. DNA of the CDR3: TGTGCCAGCAGCCCGCCCAGGACAGGGGGCTCTGGGGCCAACGTCCTGACTTTC.

The chain links TRBV2 to TRBJ2-7; D possibly corresponds to TRBD1 (6 bases). Looked up from germline, CDR1 is SNHLY and CDR2 is FYNNEI. This CDR3 is built from 14 residues. Deletions cut 7 bases from V and 0 bases from J, with 13 bases between. The CDR3, as DNA: TGTGCCAGCATTGAGACAGGTTTCTCCTACGAGCAGTACTTC. It codes for CASIETGFSYEQYF.

This clone was observed a single time. The rearrangement joins TRBV27 to TRBJ1-2; 11 nucleotides agree with TRBD1. The germline CDR1 and CDR2 sequences are MNHEY and SMNVEV (reference sequence). The V gene end was trimmed by 6 bases and the J gene end by 6 bases; junction bases not matched to a gene: 6. The CDR3 is 14 amino acids. DNA for the CDR3: TGTGCCAGCAGGGACCGGGACAGGGGGGATGGCTACACCTTC. This gives the protein CASRDRDRGDGYTF.

This clone was recorded a few times. At one end the junction does not follow the germline gene, possibly because of a read error. This sequence joins TRBV7-7 and TRBJ2-1; TRBD2 matches at 9 bases. The CDR3 has 16 residues. The germline V gene encodes CDR1 SSHAT and CDR2 FNYEAQ (reference sequence). CDR3 protein: CASSAISGSSYNEQFF. The DNA for the CDR3 is TGTGCTAGCAGCGCGATTAGCGGGAGCTCCTACAATGAGCAGTTCTTC.

This clone occurred a few times. This sample includes further DNA sequences coding for the same CDR3. V usage is TRBV5-1 and J usage is TRBJ2-3; the match to TRBD2 covers 8 bases. Trimming at V came to 0 bases and at J to 0 bases, leaving 3 bases not matched to a gene. Germline V gene lookup returns CDR1 SGHRS and CDR2 YFSETQ. The CDR3 runs to 16 residues. CDR3 nucleotide sequence: TGCGCCAGCAGCTTGGGAACGGGGGGGAGCACAGATACGCAGTATTTT. This sequence encodes CASSLGTGGSTDTQYF.

This clone was detected only once. This rearrangement joins TRBV5-1 to TRBJ2-5; D ambiguous. The CDR3 loop spans 13 amino acids. The V gene's germline CDR1 is SGHRS and CDR2 YFSETQ. Trimming shortened V by 4 bases and J by 1 base, and 8 bases separated the two germline ends. DNA of the CDR3: TGCGCCAGCAGCCTACAGCCCCAAGAGACCCAGTACTTC. It yields the protein CASSLQPQETQYF.

Only one count was recorded for this clone. This chain joins TRBV6-1 and TRBJ1-2; D is perhaps TRBD1 (5 bases). Germline V lookup: CDR1 MNHNS, CDR2 SASEGT. CDR3 length equals 14 residues. Trimming left V 4 bases short and J 6 bases short, with 15 bases between. As DNA, the CDR3 is TGTGCCAGCAGTGCCGGGGGGTCTGTAAATGGCTACACCTTC. As protein: CASSAGGSVNGYTF.

The chain joins TRBV10-3 to TRBJ1-3; D may be TRBD1 (6 bases). Germline V gene data show CDR1 as ENHRY and CDR2 as SYGVKD. The V and J ends lost 2 bases and 3 bases respectively, with 14 bases between them. The CDR3 extends over 16 amino acids. The CDR3 reads CAISERTALFGNTIYF. DNA of the CDR3: TGTGCCATCAGTGAGAGGACAGCCCTGTTTGGAAACACCATATATTTT.

V gene TRBV2 combines with J gene TRBJ2-7, with 10 nucleotides matching TRBD2. Germline CDR1 SNHLY, CDR2 FYNNEI. This CDR3 has 14 amino acids. The trim removed 8 bases at V and 0 bases at J, leaving 4 bases unmatched. Here the CDR3 reads CASGASGSSYEQYF. The DNA for the CDR3 is TGTGCCAGCGGCGCTAGCGGGAGCTCCTACGAGCAGTACTTC.

The CDR3 nucleotides read TGTGCCTGGAGTGTAGGCGGGGGGGTAGATACGCAGTATTTT. Translated, it gives CAWSVGGGVDTQYF. This sequence joins TRBV30 and TRBJ2-3; 9 bases align to TRBD2. The CDR3 totals 14 residues. With V trimmed by 0 bases and J by 5 bases, 3 bases remained unmatched. The germline gives CDR1 GTSNPN, CDR2 SVGIG (reference sequence). The entire variable domain, with the rest obtained from reference TRBV30 and TRBJ2-3, is as follows: SQTIHQWPATLVQPVGSPLSLECTVEGTSNPNLYWYRQAAGRGLQLLFYSVGIGQISSEVPQNLSASRPQDRQFILSSKKLLLSDSGFYLCAWSVGGGVDTQYFGPGTRLTVL.

The genes are TRBV11-3 and TRBJ2-3; the match to TRBD2 covers 8 bases. V was clipped by 5 bases and J by 4 bases; unmatched bases: 8. Germline V CDR1 and CDR2: SGHNT, YENEEA. CDR3 size: 15 residues. CDR3 nucleotide sequence: TGTGCCAGCAGCCGCGGCAGCGGGAGTGCAGATACGCAGTATTTT. The encoded protein is CASSRGSGSADTQYF.

The chain uses TRBV7-8 and TRBJ2-5, with TRBD1 matching over 8 bases. Germline-derived CDR1 and CDR2 are SGHVS and FQNEAQ. V shed 11 bases, J shed 5 bases, and the junction held 19 bases outside the gene matches. The CDR3 has 16 residues. The CDR3 protein is CAGSLWTGLARETQYF. CDR3 sequence (DNA): TGTGCCGGATCCTTATGGACAGGGCTGGCGAGGGAGACCCAGTACTTC.

CDR3 protein: CASRASYNEQFF. The CDR3, as DNA: TGTGCCAGCAGGGCCTCCTACAATGAGCAGTTCTTC. V and J are TRBV28 and TRBJ2-1; D is uncertain. V was cut by 6 bases and J by 0 bases, with 3 bases left in between. The CDR3 loop spans 12 amino acids. Germline CDR1 reads MDHEN; CDR2 reads SYDVKM.

The chain recombines TRBV28 with TRBJ1-1, with a possible D match to TRBD1 (5 bases). The V and J ends lost 5 bases and 3 bases respectively, with 16 bases between them. The CDR3 runs to 15 residues. Germline V lookup: CDR1 MDHEN, CDR2 SYDVKM. The CDR3 DNA reads TGTGCCAGCAGTCCGAGTGGGGGGTGGTACACTGAAGCTTTCTTT. Encoded protein: CASSPSGGWYTEAFF.

This clone was recorded only once. The chain joins TRBV9 to TRBJ2-3, with D possibly being TRBD2 (6 bases). Trimming took off 3 bases at V and 5 bases at J, with 16 bases between the two ends. Looked up from germline, CDR1 is SGDLS and CDR2 is YYNGEE. The CDR3 spans 15 residues. The CDR3 sequence: CASSALGRKGDTQYF. CDR3 DNA sequence: TGTGCCAGCAGCGCTCTCGGGAGAAAGGGAGATACGCAGTATTTT.

The V gene is TRBV2, the J gene TRBJ1-4; D gene uncertain. V was pared by 2 bases and J by 7 bases, with 11 bases between. Per the germline V gene, CDR1 is SNHLY and CDR2 is FYNNEI. This CDR3 comprises 14 residues. The CDR3 DNA sequence: TGTGCCAGCAGTGAACGGGGTGTGGGTGAAAAACTGTTTTTT. Residues: CASSERGVGEKLFF.

J is TRBJ1-1 and V is TRBV6-5; no clear D. CDR1 and CDR2 (germline): MNHEY, SVGAGI. The CDR3 contains 15 residues. V lost 6 bases and J lost 1, with 15 bases in between. The CDR3 nucleotides read TGTGCCAGCAGACGATACGGGTCCCCGAACACTGAAGCTTTCTTT. Translated, it gives CASRRYGSPNTEAFF.

The chain employs TRBV4-2 and TRBJ1-5, with 8 nucleotides matching TRBD1. Germline CDR1 and CDR2: LGHNA and YNFKEQ. This CDR3 contains 16 residues. The V and J ends lost 0 bases and 7 bases, in that order; junction bases with no gene match: 8. For the CDR3, the DNA is TGTGCCAGCAGCCAAGAGGTTACAGGGGGGGACCAGCCCCAGCATTTT. Translating it yields CASSQEVTGGDQPQHF.